The clone carrying this TCR beta chain was observed a handful of times. The antigen remains undetermined. The sample comes from a study of T-cell reconstitution after alpha-beta-depleted transplantation in children. The study, taken as a whole, reports: By about two months after transplant, alpha-beta T cells reportedly arose from several hundred graft clones that had expanded.

The V gene lost 0 bases and the J gene lost 3 bases, with 13 bases spanning the gap. The CDR3 runs to 15 residues. Germline V CDR1 and CDR2: DFQATT, SNEGSKA (reference sequence). Unique molecular identifiers were built into the TCRbeta library. MiXCR, applied by TCRdb to the PCR reads, yields one record per CDR3 protein. The data show some 200,000 distinct CDR3 sequences, approximately 8.4% seen once. The specimen was PBMCs, mostly from graft donor cells, collected 360 days after TCRalphabeta/CD19-depleted stem cell transplant. This receptor was taken from a male patient aged 2 to 9 who had a stem cell transplant for acute myeloid leukemia, so the T cells may come from the graft donor. V and J are TRBV20-1 and TRBJ2-3; weak D call: TRBD2 (6 bases). The CDR3 protein is CSARDLAWVTDTQYF. Written as DNA, the CDR3 is TGCAGTGCTAGAGATCTAGCGTGGGTAACAGATACGCAGTATTTT.